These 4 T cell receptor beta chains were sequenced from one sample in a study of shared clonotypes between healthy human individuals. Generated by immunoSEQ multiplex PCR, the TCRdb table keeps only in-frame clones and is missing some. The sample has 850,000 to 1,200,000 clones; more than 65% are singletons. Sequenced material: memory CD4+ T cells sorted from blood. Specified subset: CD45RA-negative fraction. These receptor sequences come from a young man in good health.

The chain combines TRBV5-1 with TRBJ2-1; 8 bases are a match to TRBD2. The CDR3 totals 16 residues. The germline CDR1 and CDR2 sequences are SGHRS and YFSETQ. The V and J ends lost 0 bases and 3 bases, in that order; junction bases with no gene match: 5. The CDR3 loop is CASSLASLADYNEQFF. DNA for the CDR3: TGCGCCAGCAGCTTGGCCTCACTAGCGGACTACAATGAGCAGTTCTTC.

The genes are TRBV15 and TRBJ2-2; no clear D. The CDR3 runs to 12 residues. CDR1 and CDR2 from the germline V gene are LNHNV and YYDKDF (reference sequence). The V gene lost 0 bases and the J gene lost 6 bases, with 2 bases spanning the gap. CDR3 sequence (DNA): TGTGCCACCAGCAGAGATCCCGGGGAGCTGTTTTTT. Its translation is CATSRDPGELFF.

The CDR3 here is CASSEVAYYRDTGEQYF. In DNA form, the CDR3 reads TGTGCCAGCAGTGAAGTCGCGTATTACAGGGACACGGGCGAGCAGTACTTC. The J gene is TRBJ2-7, the V gene TRBV6-1, with D perhaps TRBD1 (6 bases). The ends were cut back, 1 base at V and 6 bases at J, with 22 bases in the middle. This CDR3 is built from 17 residues. In germline, CDR1 is MNHNS, CDR2 SASEGT.

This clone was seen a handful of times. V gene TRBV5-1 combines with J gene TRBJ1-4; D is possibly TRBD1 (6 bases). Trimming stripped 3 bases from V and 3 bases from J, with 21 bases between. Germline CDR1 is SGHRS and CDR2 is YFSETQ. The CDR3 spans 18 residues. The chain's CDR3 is CASSSHSGGQGSNEKLFF. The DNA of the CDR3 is TGCGCCAGCAGCTCACACAGTGGGGGCCAGGGCTCTAATGAAAAACTGTTTTTT.